This T cell receptor beta chain appears in the sequencing data of a study of T cells after yellow fever vaccination. Study outcomes and limitations: Highly abundant clonotypes carried over from the bulk population could end up in FACS-sorted repertoires as contaminants.

Trimming removed 7 bases at V and 7 bases at J, with 12 bases between. The CDR3 sequence is 13 residues long. Looked up from germline, CDR1 is SGHRS and CDR2 is YFSETQ. By 5'RACE template switching, TCR cDNA was produced, with a universal primer site and UMIs added in the process. TCRdb ran MiXCR on the 5' RACE reads and lists one entry per CDR3 protein. The sample holds some 320,000 distinct CDR3 sequences, 8.7% seen once. This clonotype was recorded at least ten times. Its antigen is still unknown. This sequence joins TRBV5-1 and TRBJ1-6; D perhaps matches TRBD1 (6 bases). The specimen was PBMCs, collected on the day of the first yellow fever vaccination. This clonotype was sampled from a man aged 18 to 29 who received the YFV17D yellow fever vaccine. The CDR3 DNA reads as TGCGCCAGCCGAACAGGGTCGAATTCACCCCTCCACTTT. As protein: CASRTGSNSPLHF.